This T cell receptor (beta chain) was recorded in a study of Ad26.COV2.S vaccination and SARS-CoV-2 variants. Study in general: Intramuscular Ad26.COV2.S at 5x10^10 or 1x10^11 viral particles. Study-level findings and limits: Researchers reported similar non-spike TCR breadth in vaccine and placebo recipients. Measurements of TCR breadth and depth may have given underestimates of the total T cell responses. Those who received the vaccine showed greater spike-specific TCR breadth than those given placebo.

For this clone: Its antigen is unidentified.

Treatment denoted: some 20 received Ad26.COV2.S at low or high dose, single or two shots; five or six received placebo; per-sample allocation not given. Samples analyzed were those drawn on day 63 after the first vaccine or placebo injection. Using immunoSEQ multiplex PCR, the repertoire was profiled, and TCRdb retains in-frame clones only, with some absent. Here the sample spans around 500,000 clones, 80% to 90% being singletons. The clonotype originates from a person between 18 and 60 years old who received the Ad26.COV2.S COVID-19 vaccine or a placebo. The source material was peripheral blood, sampled in a trial of Ad26.COV2.S vaccine versus placebo.

The CDR3 region has the DNA TGTGCCAGCAGCCCAACAGGGGCGGTCACTGAAGCTTTCTTT. Amino acid sequence: CASSPTGAVTEAFF. The genes are TRBV7-6 and TRBJ1-1, with 7 bases fitting TRBD1. Unmatched junction bases numbered 7, after V lost 5 bases and J lost 4 bases. Germline lookup yields CDR1 SGHVS and CDR2 FNYEAQ. The CDR3 runs to 14 residues.